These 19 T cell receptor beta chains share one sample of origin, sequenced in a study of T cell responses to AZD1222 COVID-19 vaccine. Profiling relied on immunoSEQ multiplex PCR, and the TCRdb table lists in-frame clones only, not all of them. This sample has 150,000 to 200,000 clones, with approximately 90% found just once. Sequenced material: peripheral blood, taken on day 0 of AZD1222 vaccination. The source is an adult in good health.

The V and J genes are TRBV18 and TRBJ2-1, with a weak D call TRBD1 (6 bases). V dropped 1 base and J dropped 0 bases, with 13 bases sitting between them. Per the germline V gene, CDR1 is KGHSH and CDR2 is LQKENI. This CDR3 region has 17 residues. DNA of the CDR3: TGTGCCAGCTCACCACGGGAACAGGGAAGCTCCTACAATGAGCAGTTCTTC. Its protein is CASSPREQGSSYNEQFF.

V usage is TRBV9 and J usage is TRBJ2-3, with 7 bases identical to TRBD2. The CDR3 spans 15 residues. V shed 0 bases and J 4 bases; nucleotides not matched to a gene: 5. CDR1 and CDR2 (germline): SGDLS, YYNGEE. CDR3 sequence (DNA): TGTGCCAGCAGCGTAGGGGCGGGAGAGGCAGATACGCAGTATTTT. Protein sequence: CASSVGAGEADTQYF.

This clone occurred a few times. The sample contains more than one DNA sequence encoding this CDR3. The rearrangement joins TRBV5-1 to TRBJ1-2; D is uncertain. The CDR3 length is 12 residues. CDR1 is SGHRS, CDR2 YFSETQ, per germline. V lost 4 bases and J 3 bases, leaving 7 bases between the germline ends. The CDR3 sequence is CASSLDHYGYTF. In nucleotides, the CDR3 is TGCGCCAGCAGCCTAGATCACTATGGCTACACCTTC.

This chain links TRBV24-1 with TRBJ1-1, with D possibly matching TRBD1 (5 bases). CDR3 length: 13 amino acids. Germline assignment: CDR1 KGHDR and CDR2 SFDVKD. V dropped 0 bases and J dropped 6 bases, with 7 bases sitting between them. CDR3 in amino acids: CATSDLAGSEAFF. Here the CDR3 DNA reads TGTGCCACCAGTGATTTGGCAGGGTCTGAAGCTTTCTTT.

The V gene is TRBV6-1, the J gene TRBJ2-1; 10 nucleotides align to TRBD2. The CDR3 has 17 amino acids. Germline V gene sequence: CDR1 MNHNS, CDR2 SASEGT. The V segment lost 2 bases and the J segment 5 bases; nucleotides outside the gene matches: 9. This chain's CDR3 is CASSELLRTSGHNEQFF. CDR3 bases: TGTGCCAGCAGTGAATTATTAAGGACTAGCGGCCACAATGAGCAGTTCTTC.

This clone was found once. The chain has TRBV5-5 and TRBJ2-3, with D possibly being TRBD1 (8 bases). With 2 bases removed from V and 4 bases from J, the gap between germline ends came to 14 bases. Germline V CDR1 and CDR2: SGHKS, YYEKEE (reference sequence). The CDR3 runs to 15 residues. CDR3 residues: CASSLQGGGPDTQYF. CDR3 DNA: TGTGCCAGCAGCTTACAGGGGGGGGGCCCAGATACGCAGTATTTT.

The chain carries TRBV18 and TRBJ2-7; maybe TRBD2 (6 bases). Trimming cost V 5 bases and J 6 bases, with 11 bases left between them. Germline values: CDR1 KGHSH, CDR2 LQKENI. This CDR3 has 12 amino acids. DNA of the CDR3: TGTGCCAGCTCATCCACTAGCAGCGAGCAGTACTTC. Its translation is CASSSTSSEQYF.

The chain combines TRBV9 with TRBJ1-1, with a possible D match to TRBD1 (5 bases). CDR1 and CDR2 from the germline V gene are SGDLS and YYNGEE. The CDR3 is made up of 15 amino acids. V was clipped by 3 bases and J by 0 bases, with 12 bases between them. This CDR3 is CASSAGPYLNTEAFF. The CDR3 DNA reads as TGTGCCAGCAGCGCGGGACCTTACCTGAACACTGAAGCTTTCTTT.

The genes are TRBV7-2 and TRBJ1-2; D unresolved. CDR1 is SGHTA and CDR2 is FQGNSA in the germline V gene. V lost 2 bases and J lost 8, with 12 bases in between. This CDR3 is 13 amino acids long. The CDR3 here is CASSLTTLQGYTF. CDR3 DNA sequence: TGTGCCAGCAGCTTAACCACCCTACAGGGCTACACCTTC. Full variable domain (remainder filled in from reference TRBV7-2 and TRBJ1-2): GAGVSQSPSNKVTEKGKDVELRCDPISGHTALYWYRQSLGQGLEFLIYFQGNSAPDKSGLPSDRFSAERTGGSVSTLTIQRTQQEDSAVYLCASSLTTLQGYTFGSGTRLTVV.

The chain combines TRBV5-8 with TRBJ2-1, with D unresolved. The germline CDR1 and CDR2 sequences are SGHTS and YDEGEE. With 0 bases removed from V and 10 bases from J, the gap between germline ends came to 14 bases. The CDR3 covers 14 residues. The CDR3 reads CASSLVVVLGEQFF. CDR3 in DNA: TGTGCCAGCAGCTTGGTGGTTGTTCTGGGAGAGCAGTTCTTC.

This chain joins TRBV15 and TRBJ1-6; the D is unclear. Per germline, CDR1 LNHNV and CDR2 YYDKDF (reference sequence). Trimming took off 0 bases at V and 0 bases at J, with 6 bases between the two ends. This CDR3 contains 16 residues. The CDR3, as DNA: TGTGCCACCAGCAGAGAATGGAGCTCCTATAATTCACCCCTCCACTTT. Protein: CATSREWSSYNSPLHF.

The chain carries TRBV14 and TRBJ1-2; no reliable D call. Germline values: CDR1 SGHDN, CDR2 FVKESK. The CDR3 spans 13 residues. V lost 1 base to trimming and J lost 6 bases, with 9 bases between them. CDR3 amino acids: CASSQGGIHGYTF. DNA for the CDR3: TGTGCCAGCAGCCAAGGAGGGATCCATGGCTACACCTTC. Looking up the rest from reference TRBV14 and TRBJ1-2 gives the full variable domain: EAGVTQFPSHSVIEKGQTVTLRCDPISGHDNLYWYRRVMGKEIKFLLHFVKESKQDESGMPNNRFLAERTGGTYSTLKVQPAELEDSGVYFCASSQGGIHGYTFGSGTRLTVV.

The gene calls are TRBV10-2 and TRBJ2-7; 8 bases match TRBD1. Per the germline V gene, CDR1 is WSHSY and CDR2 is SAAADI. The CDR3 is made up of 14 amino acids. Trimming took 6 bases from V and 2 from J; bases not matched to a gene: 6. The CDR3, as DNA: TGCGCCAGCAGAGATAGACAGGGGCCCTACGAGCAGTACTTC. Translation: CASRDRQGPYEQYF.

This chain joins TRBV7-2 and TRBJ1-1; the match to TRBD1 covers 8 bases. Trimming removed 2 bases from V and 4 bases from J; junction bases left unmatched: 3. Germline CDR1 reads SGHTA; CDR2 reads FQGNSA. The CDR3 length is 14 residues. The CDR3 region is CASSLQGAGTEAFF. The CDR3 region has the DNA TGTGCCAGCAGCTTACAGGGGGCCGGCACTGAAGCTTTCTTT.

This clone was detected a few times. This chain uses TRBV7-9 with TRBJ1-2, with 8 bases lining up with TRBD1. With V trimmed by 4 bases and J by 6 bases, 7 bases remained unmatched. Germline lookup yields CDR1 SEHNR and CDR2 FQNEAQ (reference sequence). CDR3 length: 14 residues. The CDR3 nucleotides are TGTGCCAGCAGCTCCGGACAGGGAATCAATGGCTACACCTTC. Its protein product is CASSSGQGINGYTF.

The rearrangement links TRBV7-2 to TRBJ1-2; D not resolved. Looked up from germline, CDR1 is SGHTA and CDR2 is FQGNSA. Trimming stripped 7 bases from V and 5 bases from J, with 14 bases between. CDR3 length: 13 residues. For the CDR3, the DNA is TGTGCCAGCAACTCCCGGGTCGGATATGGCTACACCTTC. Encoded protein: CASNSRVGYGYTF.

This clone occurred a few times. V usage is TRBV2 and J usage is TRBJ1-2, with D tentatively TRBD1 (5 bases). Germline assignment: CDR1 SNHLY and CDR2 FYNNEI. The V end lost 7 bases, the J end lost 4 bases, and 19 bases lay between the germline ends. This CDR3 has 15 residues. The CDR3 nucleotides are TGTGCCAGCATCATGGGGACCGCGGAGATCTATGGCTACACCTTC. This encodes CASIMGTAEIYGYTF.

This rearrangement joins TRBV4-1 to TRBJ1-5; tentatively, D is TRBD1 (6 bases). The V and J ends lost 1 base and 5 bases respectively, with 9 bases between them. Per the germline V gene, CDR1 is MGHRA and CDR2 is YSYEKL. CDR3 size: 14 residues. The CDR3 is CASSQGGGDQPQHF. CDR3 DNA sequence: TGCGCCAGCAGCCAAGGAGGGGGAGATCAGCCCCAGCATTTT.

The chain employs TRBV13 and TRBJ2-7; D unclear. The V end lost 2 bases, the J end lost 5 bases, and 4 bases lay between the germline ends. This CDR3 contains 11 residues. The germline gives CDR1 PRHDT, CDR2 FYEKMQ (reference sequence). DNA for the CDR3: TGTGCCAGCAGCTTAAGCCACGAGCAGTACTTC. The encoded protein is CASSLSHEQYF.